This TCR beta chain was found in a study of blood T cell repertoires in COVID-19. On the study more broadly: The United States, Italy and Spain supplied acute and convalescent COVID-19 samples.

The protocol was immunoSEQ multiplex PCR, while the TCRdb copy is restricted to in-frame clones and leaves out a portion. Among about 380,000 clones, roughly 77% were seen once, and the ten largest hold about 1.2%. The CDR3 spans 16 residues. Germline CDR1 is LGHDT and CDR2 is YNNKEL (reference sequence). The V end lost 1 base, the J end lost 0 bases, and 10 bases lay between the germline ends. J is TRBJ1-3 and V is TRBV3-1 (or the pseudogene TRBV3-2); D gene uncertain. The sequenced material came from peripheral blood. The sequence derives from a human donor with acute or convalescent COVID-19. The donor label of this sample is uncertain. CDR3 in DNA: TGTGCCAGCAGCCAAGTTTTACGGTCCTCTGGAAACACCATATATTTT. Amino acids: CASSQVLRSSGNTIYF.